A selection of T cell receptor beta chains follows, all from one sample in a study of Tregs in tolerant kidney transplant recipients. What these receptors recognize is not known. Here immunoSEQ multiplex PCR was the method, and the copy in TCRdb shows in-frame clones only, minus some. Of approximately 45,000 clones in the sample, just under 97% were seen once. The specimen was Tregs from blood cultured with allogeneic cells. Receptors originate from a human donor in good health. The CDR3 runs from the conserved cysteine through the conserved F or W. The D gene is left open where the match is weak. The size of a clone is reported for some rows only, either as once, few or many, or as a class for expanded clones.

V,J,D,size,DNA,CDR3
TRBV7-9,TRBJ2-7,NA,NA,TGTGCCAGCAGCTTAGTGACTTGGTCCTACGAGCAGTACTTC,CASSLVTWSYEQYF
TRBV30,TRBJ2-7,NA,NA,TGTGCCTGGAGCAGGGTTTCACTAGGGGAGCAGTACTTC,CAWSRVSLGEQYF
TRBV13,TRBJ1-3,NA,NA,TGTGCCAGCAGCTTGGGGGGCCGGGGGTCTCCATCTGGAAACACCATATATTTT,CASSLGGRGSPSGNTIYF
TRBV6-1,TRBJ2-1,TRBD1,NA,TGTGCCAGCAGACAATACAGGGGGTGGAATGAGCAGTTCTTC,CASRQYRGWNEQFF
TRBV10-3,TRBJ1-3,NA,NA,TGTGCCATCAGTCCTGCGGGGACTGGAAACACCATATATTTT,CAISPAGTGNTIYF
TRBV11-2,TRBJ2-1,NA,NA,TGTGCCAGCAGCGAACAGGTTTATCAGTTCTTC,CASSEQVYQFF
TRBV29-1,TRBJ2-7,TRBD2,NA,TGCAGCGTTGACGGGGTCGGGGGGGATGTCGAGCAGTACTTC,CSVDGVGGDVEQYF
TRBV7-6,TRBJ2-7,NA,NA,TGTGCCAGCAGCCCTGGGGACTGGTACGAGCAGTACTTC,CASSPGDWYEQYF
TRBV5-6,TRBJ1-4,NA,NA,TGTGCCAGCAGCTTGGGTCCCGGGATAGATAATGAAAAACTGTTTTTT,CASSLGPGIDNEKLFF
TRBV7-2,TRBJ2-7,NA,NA,TGTGCCAGCAGCCGAGGTGTGGTCTTCGACGAGCAGTACTTC,CASSRGVVFDEQYF
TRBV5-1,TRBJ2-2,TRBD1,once,TGCGCCAGCAGCTTGGCAGGGGGTTGGAACACCGGGGAGCTGTTTTTT,CASSLAGGWNTGELFF
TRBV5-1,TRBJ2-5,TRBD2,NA,TGCGCCAGCAGCTTGAAGGGACTAGCGGGGGGTAAAGGAGAGACCCAGTACTTC,CASSLKGLAGGKGETQYF
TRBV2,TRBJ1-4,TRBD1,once,TGTGCCAGCAAGGCGGGACAGCCTAATGAAAAACTGTTTTTT,CASKAGQPNEKLFF
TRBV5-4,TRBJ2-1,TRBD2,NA,TGTGCCAGCAGCGACCCGGGACTAGTTTGGGGTGAGCAGTTCTTC,CASSDPGLVWGEQFF
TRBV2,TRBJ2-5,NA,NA,TGTGCCAGCAGTGAATCTAGATACCAAGGGACCCAGTACTTC,CASSESRYQGTQYF
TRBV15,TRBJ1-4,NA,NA,TGTGCCACCAGCAGCTCACAGGGAATGGGTGAAAAACTGTTTTTT,CATSSSQGMGEKLFF
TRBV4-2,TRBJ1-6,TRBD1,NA,TGTGCCAGCAGCCCTCGAAGGACAGGGGAAAGGTCACCCCTCCACTTT,CASSPRRTGERSPLHF
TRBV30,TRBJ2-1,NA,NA,TGTGCCTGGAGTGTACGCGGGATAAGGGATGAGCAGTTCTTC,CAWSVRGIRDEQFF
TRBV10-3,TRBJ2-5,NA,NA,TGTGCCATCAGTACCGGGACCGCCCCAGAGACCCAGTACTTC,CAISTGTAPETQYF
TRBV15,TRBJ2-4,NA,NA,TGTGCCACCAGCAGCCCCTCTGGGGTCAAAAACATTCAGTACTTC,CATSSPSGVKNIQYF
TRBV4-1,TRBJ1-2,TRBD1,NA,TGCGCCAGCAGCCGAGGGGTGGGGACAGGAGGAGGCTATGGCTACACCTTC,CASSRGVGTGGGYGYTF
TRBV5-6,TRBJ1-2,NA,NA,TGTGCCAGCAGCATGATAGACTCTAACTATGGCTACACCTTC,CASSMIDSNYGYTF
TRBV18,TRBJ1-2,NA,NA,TGTGCCAGCTCACCAAGGCAGGGGTCCTATGGCTACACCTTC,CASSPRQGSYGYTF
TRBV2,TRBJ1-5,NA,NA,TGTGCCAGCGGCGGAACGGGCAATCAGCCCCAGCATTTT,CASGGTGNQPQHF
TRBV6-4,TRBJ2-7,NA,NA,TGTGCCAGCATAAGGGACACTAGCGTAGACTACGAGCAGTACTTC,CASIRDTSVDYEQYF
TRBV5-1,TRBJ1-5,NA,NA,TGCGCCAGCAGCTTGGGAGGGTTGCAGCCCCAGCATTTT,CASSLGGLQPQHF